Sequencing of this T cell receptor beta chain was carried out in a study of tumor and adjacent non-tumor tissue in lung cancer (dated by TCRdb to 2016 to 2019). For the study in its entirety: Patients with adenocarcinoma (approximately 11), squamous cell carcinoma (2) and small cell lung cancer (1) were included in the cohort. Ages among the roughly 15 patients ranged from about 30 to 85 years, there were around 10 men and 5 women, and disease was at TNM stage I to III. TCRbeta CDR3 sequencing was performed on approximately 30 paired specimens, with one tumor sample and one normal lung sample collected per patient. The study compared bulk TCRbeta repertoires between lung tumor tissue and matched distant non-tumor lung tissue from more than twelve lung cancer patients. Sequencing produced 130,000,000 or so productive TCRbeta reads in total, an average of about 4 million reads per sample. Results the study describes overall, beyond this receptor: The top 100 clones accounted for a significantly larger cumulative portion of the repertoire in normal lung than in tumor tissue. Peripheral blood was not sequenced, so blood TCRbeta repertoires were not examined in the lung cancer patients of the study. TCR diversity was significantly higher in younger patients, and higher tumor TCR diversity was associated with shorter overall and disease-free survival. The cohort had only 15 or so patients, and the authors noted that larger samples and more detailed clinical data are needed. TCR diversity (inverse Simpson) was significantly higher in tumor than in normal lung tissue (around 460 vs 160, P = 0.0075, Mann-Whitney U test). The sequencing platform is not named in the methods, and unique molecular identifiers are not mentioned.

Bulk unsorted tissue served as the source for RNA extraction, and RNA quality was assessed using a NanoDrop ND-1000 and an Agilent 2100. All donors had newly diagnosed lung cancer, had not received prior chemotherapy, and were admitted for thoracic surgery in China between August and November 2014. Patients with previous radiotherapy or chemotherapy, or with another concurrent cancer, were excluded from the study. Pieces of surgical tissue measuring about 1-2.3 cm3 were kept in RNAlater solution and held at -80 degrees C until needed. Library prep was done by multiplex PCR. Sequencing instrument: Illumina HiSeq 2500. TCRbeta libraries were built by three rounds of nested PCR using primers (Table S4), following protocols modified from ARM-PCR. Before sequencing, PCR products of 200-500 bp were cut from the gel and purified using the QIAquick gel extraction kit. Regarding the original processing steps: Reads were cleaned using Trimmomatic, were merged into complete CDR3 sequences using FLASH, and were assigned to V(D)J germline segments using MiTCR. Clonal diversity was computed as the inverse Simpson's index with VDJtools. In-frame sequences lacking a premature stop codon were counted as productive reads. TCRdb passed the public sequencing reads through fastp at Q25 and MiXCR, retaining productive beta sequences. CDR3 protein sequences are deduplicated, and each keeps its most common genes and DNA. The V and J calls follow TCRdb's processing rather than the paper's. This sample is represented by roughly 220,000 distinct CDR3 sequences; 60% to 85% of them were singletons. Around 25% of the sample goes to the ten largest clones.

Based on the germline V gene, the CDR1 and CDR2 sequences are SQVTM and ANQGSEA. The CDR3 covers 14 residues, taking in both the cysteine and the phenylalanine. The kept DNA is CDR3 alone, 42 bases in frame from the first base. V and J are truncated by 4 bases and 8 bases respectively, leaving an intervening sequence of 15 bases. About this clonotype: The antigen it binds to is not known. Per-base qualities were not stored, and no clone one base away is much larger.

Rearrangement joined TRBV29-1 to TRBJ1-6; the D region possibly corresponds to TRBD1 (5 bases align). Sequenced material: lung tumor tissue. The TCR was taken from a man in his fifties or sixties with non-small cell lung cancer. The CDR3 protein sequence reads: CSVALAGEDSPLHF. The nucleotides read TGCAGCGTTGCACTGGCGGGGGAGGATTCACCCCTCCACTTT.